A selection of T cell receptor beta chains follows, all from one sample in a study of naive and memory T cell subsets. TCRdb independently ran MiXCR on the UMI-ligation and nested PCR reads; one entry per CDR3 protein. Found here are about 90,000 distinct CDR3 sequences, 7% to 7.5% of them singletons; the top ten hold 1.6%. Source material: central memory CD4+ T cells from blood. These receptor sequences come from a human donor in good health. Both conserved end residues are part of each CDR3. The D gene is left open where the match is weak. Rows may omit the clone size; those that give it use once, few, many or a size class.

clone_size,d_call,v_call,j_call,cdr3_aa,cdr3_nt
many,-,TRBV20-1,TRBJ1-1,CSARVGGARTEAFF,TGCAGTGCTAGAGTTGGGGGGGCCCGCACTGAAGCTTTCTTT
few,TRBD2,TRBV18,TRBJ2-3,CASSPIAGAIADTQYF,TGTGCCAGCTCACCAATAGCGGGAGCCATCGCAGATACGCAGTATTTT
many,-,TRBV2,TRBJ1-1,CASSQQNTEAFF,TGTGCCAGCAGTCAACAGAACACTGAAGCTTTCTTT
many,-,TRBV28,TRBJ1-1,CASSPRAGRTEAFF,TGTGCCAGCAGTCCCAGGGCTGGGAGGACTGAAGCTTTCTTT
many,-,TRBV4-1,TRBJ1-5,CASSQERVGQPQHF,TGCGCCAGCAGCCAAGAAAGGGTAGGTCAGCCCCAGCATTTT
many,-,TRBV2,TRBJ1-5,CASSLEGGGGNQPQHF,TGTGCCAGCAGTCTCGAGGGGGGAGGGGGCAATCAGCCCCAGCATTTT
-,-,TRBV29-1,TRBJ2-2,CSVLLTDRVGGELFF,TGCAGCGTTTTGTTGACAGATCGGGTCGGGGGGGAGCTGTTTTTT
many,TRBD2,TRBV6-1,TRBJ2-3,CTTMKRGVSDTQYF,TGTACCACAATGAAGCGGGGGGTATCAGATACGCAGTATTTT
-,-,TRBV18,TRBJ2-1,CASSRTGGSPEQFF,TGTGCCAGCTCACGGACCGGGGGATCCCCTGAGCAGTTCTTC
many,TRBD1,TRBV6-1,TRBJ1-2,CASNRETGGNYGYTF,TGTGCCAGCAATCGGGAGACAGGGGGGAACTATGGCTACACCTTC
many,-,TRBV20-1,TRBJ1-2,CSATRGEISYTF,TGCAGTGCTACGCGAGGCGAAATTAGCTACACCTTC
many,TRBD1,TRBV12-3/TRBV12-4,TRBJ1-1,CASSQGALNTEAFF,TGTGCCAGCAGCCAGGGGGCACTGAACACTGAAGCTTTCTTT
many,-,TRBV7-3,TRBJ2-3,CASSSQPGGTDTQYF,TGTGCCAGCAGCTCCCAGCCGGGGGGCACAGATACGCAGTATTTT
-,-,TRBV6-5,TRBJ2-7,CASSYRQEGYEQYF,TGTGCCAGCAGTTACAGGCAGGAGGGCTACGAGCAGTACTTC
many,-,TRBV29-1,TRBJ1-1,CSAFSGTEAFF,TGCAGCGCTTTTTCCGGGACTGAAGCTTTCTTT
-,TRBD1,TRBV18,TRBJ1-1,CASSPKGGKNTEAFF,TGTGCCAGCTCACCTAAAGGGGGCAAGAACACTGAAGCTTTCTTT
many,-,TRBV12-3/TRBV12-4,TRBJ1-4,CASSPRRRENEKLFF,TGTGCCAGCAGTCCCCGGAGGCGGGAAAATGAAAAACTGTTTTTT
few,-,TRBV4-1,TRBJ1-6,CASSQGQDPNSPLHF,TGCGCCAGCAGCCAAGGACAGGACCCTAATTCACCCCTCCACTTT